The next 9 T cell receptor beta chains were all read from a single sample in a study of beta chain features in type 1 diabetes. Overall study findings and caveats: Significant though moderate, a shortening of TCRB CDR3s appeared in all four CD4+ subsets of Type 1 diabetes patients.

The investigators reverse transcribed all of the isolated RNA, so they sequenced expressed TCRB transcripts. Generated by immunoSEQ multiplex PCR, the TCRdb table keeps only in-frame clones and is missing some. This table holds about 270,000 clones, 13% to 15% found once. These receptors are not linked to any known antigen. The sequencing sample was made of naive CD4+ T cells from blood. The receptors stem from a man aged 30 to 45 with type 1 diabetes.

This clone was counted between two and nine times. The chain is built from TRBV4-1 and TRBJ1-5; D call uncertain. The CDR3 covers 15 residues. Germline CDR1 reads MGHRA; CDR2 reads YSYEKL. Trimming removed 5 bases from V and 6 bases from J, with 17 bases in between. The CDR3 DNA reads as TGCGCCAGCAGCTCGACGGGCGGAGGAGGTCAGCCCCAGCATTTT. This gives the protein CASSSTGGGGQPQHF.

The genes are TRBV27 and TRBJ2-3, with D perhaps matching TRBD2 (6 bases). This CDR3 spans 14 amino acids. Germline assignment: CDR1 MNHEY and CDR2 SMNVEV (reference sequence). V was shortened by 8 bases and J by 2 bases, with 14 bases between the two germline ends. CDR3 bases: TGTGCCAGCGCGGGACGGGCCTTCACAGATACGCAGTATTTT. This codes for CASAGRAFTDTQYF.

This rearrangement joins TRBV18 to TRBJ2-7; D is unresolved. The V end lost 3 bases, the J end lost 5 bases, and 11 bases lay between the germline ends. The V gene's germline CDR1 is KGHSH and CDR2 LQKENI. The length of the CDR3 is 13 residues. The CDR3 DNA sequence: TGTGCCAGCTCACCCAAGGCCCGGGACGAGCAGTACTTC. Protein product: CASSPKARDEQYF.

This clone has more than one count but fewer than ten. The V and J genes are TRBV14 and TRBJ2-1; TRBD2 matches at 11 bases. There are 15 residues in the CDR3. V dropped 1 base and J dropped 6; count of bases not matched to a gene: 2. Germline CDR1 and CDR2: SGHDN and FVKESK. The CDR3 nucleotides are TGTGCCAGCAGCCAAGTAGCGGGAGGGTCCAATGAGCAGTTCTTC. Protein product: CASSQVAGGSNEQFF. Full variable domain (rest looked up from reference TRBV14 and TRBJ2-1): EAGVTQFPSHSVIEKGQTVTLRCDPISGHDNLYWYRRVMGKEIKFLLHFVKESKQDESGMPNNRFLAERTGGTYSTLKVQPAELEDSGVYFCASSQVAGGSNEQFFGPGTRLTVL.

This clone was counted a few times. The genes are TRBV7-8 and TRBJ2-1; the match to TRBD2 covers 13 bases. V was pared by 5 bases and J by 6 bases, with 7 bases of the junction left unmatched. Germline V gene sequence: CDR1 SGHVS, CDR2 FQNEAQ. This CDR3 spans 16 amino acids. The chain's CDR3 is CASSGGGTSGTNEQFF. In DNA form, the CDR3 reads TGTGCCAGCAGCGGGGGGGGGACTAGCGGGACCAATGAGCAGTTCTTC.

This clone came up a few times. This chain links TRBV28 with TRBJ1-1; no clear D. Germline assignment: CDR1 MDHEN and CDR2 SYDVKM. CDR3 length equals 13 residues. Trimming took 5 bases from V and 3 from J, leaving 10 bases between them. CDR3 sequence: CASSIRRYTEAFF. CDR3 coding DNA: TGTGCCAGCAGTATCCGTCGGTACACTGAAGCTTTCTTT.

This clone was detected only a few times. This chain connects TRBV9 to TRBJ2-2, with 11 nucleotides matching TRBD2. The CDR3 runs 15 residues. V shed 4 bases and J 4 bases; nucleotides not matched to a gene: 3. CDR1 is SGDLS and CDR2 is YYNGEE in the germline V gene. The CDR3 here is CASSSSGRATGELFF. The DNA of the CDR3 is TGTGCCAGCAGCAGTAGCGGGAGGGCCACCGGGGAGCTGTTTTTT.

In its sample, this clone was seen a few times. This rearrangement joins TRBV19 to TRBJ2-6; D remains unclear. The CDR3 runs 14 residues. With 4 bases removed from V and 0 bases from J, the gap between germline ends came to 4 bases. Germline V CDR1 and CDR2: LNHDA, SQIVND (reference sequence). CDR3: CASSRASGANVLTF. CDR3 bases: TGTGCCAGTAGTAGAGCCTCTGGGGCCAACGTCCTGACTTTC.

The CDR3 DNA reads TGTGCCAGCAGTGCAGGTAGCGGGATGACGCAGCCCCAGCATTTT. This translates into CASSAGSGMTQPQHF. This chain joins TRBV28 and TRBJ1-5; D not resolved. V was shortened by 5 bases and J by 7 bases, with 18 bases between the two germline ends. Germline loops: CDR1 MDHEN, CDR2 SYDVKM. The CDR3 is 15 amino acids. The full variable domain, completed using reference TRBV28 and TRBJ1-5, is DVKVTQSSRYLVKRTGEKVFLECVQDMDHENMFWYRQDPGLGLRLIYFSYDVKMKEKGDIPEGYSVSREKKERFSLILESASTNQTSMYLCASSAGSGMTQPQHFGDGTRLSIL.